This T cell receptor beta chain was observed in a study of OX40 agonist ivuxolimab in advanced cancers. Across the study: An agonistic anti-OX40 (CD134) antibody, ivuxolimab, was used to treat the patients.

Enrollment shut out patients with autoimmune disease history or systemic immunosuppression. CDR3 length: 14 residues. The germline V gene encodes CDR1 MRHNA and CDR2 SNTAGT. Trimming took off 2 bases at V and 1 base at J, with 8 bases between the two ends. Profiled with immunoSEQ multiplex PCR; TCRdb holds only in-frame clones, not every one. Of tens of thousands of clones listed, roughly 84% were seen once; the top ten hold 0.38%. The clonotype comes from an adult with an advanced solid tumor such as melanoma, head and neck, liver or kidney cancer. V usage is TRBV6-4 and J usage is TRBJ1-2, with D uncertain. Specimen: CD4+ or CD8+ T cells sorted from blood, collected in a trial of the OX40 agonist ivuxolimab. This CDR3 is CASSDPQINYGYTF. The CDR3 region has the DNA TGTGCCAGCAGTGACCCCCAGATTAACTATGGCTACACCTTC.